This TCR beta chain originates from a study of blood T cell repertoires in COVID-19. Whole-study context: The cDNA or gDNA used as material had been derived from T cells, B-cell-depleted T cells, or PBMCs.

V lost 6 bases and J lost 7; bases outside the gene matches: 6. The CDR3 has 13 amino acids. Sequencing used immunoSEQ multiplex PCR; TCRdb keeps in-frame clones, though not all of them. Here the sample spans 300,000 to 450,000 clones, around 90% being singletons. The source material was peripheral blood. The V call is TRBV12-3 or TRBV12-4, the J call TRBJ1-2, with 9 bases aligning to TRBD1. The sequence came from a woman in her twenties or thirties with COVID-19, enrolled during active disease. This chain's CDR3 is CASRRGQGGGYTF. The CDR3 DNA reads TGTGCCAGCAGACGGGGACAGGGAGGTGGCTACACCTTC.